The sample holds one count of the clone carrying this TCR beta chain. The antigen is undetermined. Assay used: immunoSEQ multiplex PCR; TCRdb lists only in-frame clones, some missing. This sample has around 120,000 clones; over 80% occur once, and the top ten carry around 15%. These data are taken from a study of T cell responses to AZD1222 COVID-19 vaccine. Study-wide findings and caveats: Unmutated variant regions are reportedly targeted by nearly half of spike-specific TCRs. Dominant CD4 TCR responses targeted spike regions 160-218 and 743-854. Possibly, clonal diversity was underestimated; donors were largely white British and included more females. Baseline seropositives among AZD1222 recipients totaled only 5 to 7.

This receptor was taken from an adult in good health. The sample here was peripheral blood, taken on day 0 of AZD1222 vaccination.

The CDR3 is CASSPTIANQPQHF. The DNA of the CDR3 is TGTGCCAGCAGCCCGACAATTGCTAATCAGCCCCAGCATTTT. The chain couples TRBV7-2 to TRBJ1-5; D is undetermined. Per the germline V gene, CDR1 is SGHTA and CDR2 is FQGNSA. Trimming pared 5 bases from V and 4 bases from J, leaving 12 bases between. The CDR3 length is 14 residues.